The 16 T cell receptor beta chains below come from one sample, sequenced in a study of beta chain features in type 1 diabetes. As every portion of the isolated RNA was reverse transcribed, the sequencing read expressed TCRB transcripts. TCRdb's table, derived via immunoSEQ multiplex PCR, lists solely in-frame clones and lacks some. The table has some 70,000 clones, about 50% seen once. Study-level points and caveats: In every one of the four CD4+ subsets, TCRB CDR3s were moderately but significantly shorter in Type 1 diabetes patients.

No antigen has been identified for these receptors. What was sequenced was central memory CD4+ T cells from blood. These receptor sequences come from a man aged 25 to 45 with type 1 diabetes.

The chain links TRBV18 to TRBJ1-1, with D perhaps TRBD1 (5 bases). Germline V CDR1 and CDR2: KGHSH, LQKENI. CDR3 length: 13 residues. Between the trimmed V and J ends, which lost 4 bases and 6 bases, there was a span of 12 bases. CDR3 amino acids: CASSQQESAEAFF. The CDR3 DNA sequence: TGTGCCAGCTCACAACAGGAGTCGGCTGAAGCTTTCTTT.

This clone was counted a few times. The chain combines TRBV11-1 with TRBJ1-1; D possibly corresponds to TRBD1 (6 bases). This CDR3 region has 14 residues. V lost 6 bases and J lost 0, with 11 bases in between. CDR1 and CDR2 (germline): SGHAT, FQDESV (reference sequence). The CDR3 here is CASSFRGMNTEAFF. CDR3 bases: TGTGCCAGCAGTTTCAGGGGAATGAACACTGAAGCTTTCTTT.

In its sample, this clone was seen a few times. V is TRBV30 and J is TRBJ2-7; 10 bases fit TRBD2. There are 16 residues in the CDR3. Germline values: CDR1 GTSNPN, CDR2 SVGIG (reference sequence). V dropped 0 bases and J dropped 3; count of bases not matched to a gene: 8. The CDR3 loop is CAWSVGLAGALYEQYF. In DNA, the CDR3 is TGTGCCTGGAGTGTTGGGCTAGCGGGGGCCCTCTACGAGCAGTACTTC. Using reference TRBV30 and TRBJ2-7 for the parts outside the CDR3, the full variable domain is SQTIHQWPATLVQPVGSPLSLECTVEGTSNPNLYWYRQAAGRGLQLLFYSVGIGQISSEVPQNLSASRPQDRQFILSSKKLLLSDSGFYLCAWSVGLAGALYEQYFGPGTRLTVT.

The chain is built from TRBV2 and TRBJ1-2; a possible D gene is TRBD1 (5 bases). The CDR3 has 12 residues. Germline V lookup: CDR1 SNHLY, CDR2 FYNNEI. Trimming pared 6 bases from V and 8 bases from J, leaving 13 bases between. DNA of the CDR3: TGTGCCAGCAGGTTGGGGGAGGAGGGCTACACCTTC. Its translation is CASRLGEEGYTF.

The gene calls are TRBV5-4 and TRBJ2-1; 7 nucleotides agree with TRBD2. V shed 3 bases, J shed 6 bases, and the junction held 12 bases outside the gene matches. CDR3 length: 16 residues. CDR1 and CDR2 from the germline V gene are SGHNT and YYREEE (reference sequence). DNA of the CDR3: TGTGCCAGCAGCTCACGCGGGGGTCCAATGTCCAATGAGCAGTTCTTC. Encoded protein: CASSSRGGPMSNEQFF. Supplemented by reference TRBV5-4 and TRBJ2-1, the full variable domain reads ETGVTQSPTHLIKTRGQQVTLRCSSQSGHNTVSWYQQALGQGPQFIFQYYREEENGRGNFPPRFSGLQFPNYSSELNVNALELDDSALYLCASSSRGGPMSNEQFFGPGTRLTVL.

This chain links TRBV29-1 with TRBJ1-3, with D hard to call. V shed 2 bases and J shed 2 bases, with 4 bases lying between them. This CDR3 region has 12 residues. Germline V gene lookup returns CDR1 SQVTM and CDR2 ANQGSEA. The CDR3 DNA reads TGCAGCGTTGAACAGGCTGGAAACACCATATATTTT. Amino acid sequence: CSVEQAGNTIYF.

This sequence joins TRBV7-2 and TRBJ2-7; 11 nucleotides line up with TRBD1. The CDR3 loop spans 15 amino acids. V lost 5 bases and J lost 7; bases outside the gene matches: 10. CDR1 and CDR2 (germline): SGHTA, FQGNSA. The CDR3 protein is CASSPPGTGGSEQYF. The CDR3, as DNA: TGTGCCAGCAGCCCACCGGGGACAGGGGGGAGTGAGCAGTACTTC. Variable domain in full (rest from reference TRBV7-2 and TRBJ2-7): GAGVSQSPSNKVTEKGKDVELRCDPISGHTALYWYRQSLGQGLEFLIYFQGNSAPDKSGLPSDRFSAERTGGSVSTLTIQRTQQEDSAVYLCASSPPGTGGSEQYFGPGTRLTVT.

CDR3 residues: CATTLGGGGSYEQYF. CDR3 bases: TGTGCCACCACCCTTGGGGGGGGAGGTTCCTACGAGCAGTACTTC. V is TRBV15 and J is TRBJ2-7; 7 nucleotides match TRBD2. CDR3 length: 15 amino acids. The V segment lost 7 bases and the J segment 1 base; nucleotides outside the gene matches: 10. Germline V CDR1 and CDR2: LNHNV, YYDKDF (reference sequence). Using reference TRBV15 and TRBJ2-7 for the parts outside the CDR3, the full variable domain is DAMVIQNPRYQVTQFGKPVTLSCSQTLNHNVMYWYQQKSSQAPKLLFHYYDKDFNNEADTPDNFQSRRPNTSFCFLDIRSPGLGDTAMYLCATTLGGGGSYEQYFGPGTRLTVT.

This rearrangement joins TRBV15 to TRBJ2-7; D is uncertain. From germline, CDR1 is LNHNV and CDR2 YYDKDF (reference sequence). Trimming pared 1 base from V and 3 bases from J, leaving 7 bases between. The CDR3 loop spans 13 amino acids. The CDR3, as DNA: TGTGCCACCAGCAGAGGCATAGACTACGAGCAGTACTTC. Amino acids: CATSRGIDYEQYF.

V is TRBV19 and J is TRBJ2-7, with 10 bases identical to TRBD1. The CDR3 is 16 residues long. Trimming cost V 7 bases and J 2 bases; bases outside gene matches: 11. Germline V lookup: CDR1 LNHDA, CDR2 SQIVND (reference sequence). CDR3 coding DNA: TGTGCCAGTACTACCGGGACAGGGGACCCGCCCTACGAGCAGTACTTC. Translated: CASTTGTGDPPYEQYF.

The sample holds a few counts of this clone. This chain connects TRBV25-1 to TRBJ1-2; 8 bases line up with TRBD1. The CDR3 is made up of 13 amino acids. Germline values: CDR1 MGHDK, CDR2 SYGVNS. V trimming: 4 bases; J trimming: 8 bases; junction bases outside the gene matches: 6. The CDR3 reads CASSGRQGQGYTF. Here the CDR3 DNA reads TGTGCCAGCAGTGGCCGACAGGGGCAGGGCTACACCTTC.

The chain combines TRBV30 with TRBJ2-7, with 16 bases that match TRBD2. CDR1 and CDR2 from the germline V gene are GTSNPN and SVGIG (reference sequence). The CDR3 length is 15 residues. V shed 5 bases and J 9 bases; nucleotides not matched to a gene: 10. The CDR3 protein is CAWGHKGLAGGGQYF. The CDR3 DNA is TGTGCCTGGGGGCACAAGGGACTAGCGGGAGGGGGGCAGTACTTC.

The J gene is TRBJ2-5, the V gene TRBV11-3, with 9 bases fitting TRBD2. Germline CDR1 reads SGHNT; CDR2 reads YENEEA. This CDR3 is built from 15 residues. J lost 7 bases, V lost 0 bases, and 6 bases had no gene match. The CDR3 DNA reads TGTGCCAGCAGCTTAGAGAGCGGGAGGCCCGGGACCCAGTACTTC. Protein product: CASSLESGRPGTQYF.

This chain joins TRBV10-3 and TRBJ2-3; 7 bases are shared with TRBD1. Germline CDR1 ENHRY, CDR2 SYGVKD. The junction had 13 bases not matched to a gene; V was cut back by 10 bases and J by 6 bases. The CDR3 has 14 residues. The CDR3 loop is CATGTTGNGDTQYF. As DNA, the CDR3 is TGTGCCACCGGGACGACAGGGAATGGGGATACGCAGTATTTT.

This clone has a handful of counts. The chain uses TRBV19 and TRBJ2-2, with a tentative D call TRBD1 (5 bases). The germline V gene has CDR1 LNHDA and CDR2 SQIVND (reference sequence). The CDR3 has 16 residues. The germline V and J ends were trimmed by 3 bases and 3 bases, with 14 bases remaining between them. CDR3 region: CASSIPTTGDTGELFF. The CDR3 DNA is TGTGCCAGTAGTATCCCTACTACAGGTGACACCGGGGAGCTGTTTTTT.

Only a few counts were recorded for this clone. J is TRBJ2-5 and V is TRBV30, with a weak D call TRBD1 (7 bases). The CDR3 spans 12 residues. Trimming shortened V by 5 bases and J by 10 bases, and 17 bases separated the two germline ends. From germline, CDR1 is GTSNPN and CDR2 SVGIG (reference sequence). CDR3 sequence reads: CAWARGQGDQYF. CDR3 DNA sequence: TGTGCCTGGGCCCGGGGGCAGGGGGACCAGTACTTC.